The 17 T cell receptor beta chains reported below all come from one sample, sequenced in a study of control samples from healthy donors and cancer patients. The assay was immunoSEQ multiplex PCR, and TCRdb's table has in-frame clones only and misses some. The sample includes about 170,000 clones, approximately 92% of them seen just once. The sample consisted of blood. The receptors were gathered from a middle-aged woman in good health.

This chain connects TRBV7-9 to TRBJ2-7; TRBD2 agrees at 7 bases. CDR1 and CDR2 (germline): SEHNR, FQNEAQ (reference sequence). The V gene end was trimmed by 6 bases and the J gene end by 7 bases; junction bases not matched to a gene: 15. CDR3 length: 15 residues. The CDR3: CASSLYIRGGGEQYF. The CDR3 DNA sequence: TGTGCCAGCAGTTTATATATACGCGGGGGAGGAGAGCAGTACTTC. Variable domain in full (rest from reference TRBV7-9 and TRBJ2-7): DTGVSQNPRHKITKRGQNVTFRCDPISEHNRLYWYRQTLGQGPEFLTYFQNEAQLEKSRLLSDRFSAERPKGSFSTLEIQRTEQGDSAMYLCASSLYIRGGGEQYFGPGTRLTVT.

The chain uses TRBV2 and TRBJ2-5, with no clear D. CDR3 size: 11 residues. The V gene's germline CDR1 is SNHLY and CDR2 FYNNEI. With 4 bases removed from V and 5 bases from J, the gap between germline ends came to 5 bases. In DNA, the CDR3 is TGTGCCAGCAGTGTTGGGGAGACCCAGTACTTC. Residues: CASSVGETQYF.

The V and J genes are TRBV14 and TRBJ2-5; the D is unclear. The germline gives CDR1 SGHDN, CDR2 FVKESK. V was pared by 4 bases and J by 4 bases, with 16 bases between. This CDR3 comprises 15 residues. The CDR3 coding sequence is TGTGCCAGCAGCCTCCTCCCTCAGGTCCGAGAGACCCAGTACTTC. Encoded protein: CASSLLPQVRETQYF.

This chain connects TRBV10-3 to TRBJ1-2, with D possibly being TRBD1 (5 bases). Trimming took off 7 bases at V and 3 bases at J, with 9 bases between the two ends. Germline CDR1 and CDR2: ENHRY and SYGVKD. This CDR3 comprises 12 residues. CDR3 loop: CAITGTDYGYTF. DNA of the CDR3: TGTGCCATCACCGGGACGGACTATGGCTACACCTTC.

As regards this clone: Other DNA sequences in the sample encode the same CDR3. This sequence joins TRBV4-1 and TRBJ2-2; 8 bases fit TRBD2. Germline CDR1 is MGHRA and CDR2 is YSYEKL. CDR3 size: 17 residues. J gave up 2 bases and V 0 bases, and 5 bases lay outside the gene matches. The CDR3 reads CASSQDSGGINTGELFF. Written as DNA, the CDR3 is TGCGCCAGCAGCCAAGACTCGGGGGGGATTAACACCGGGGAGCTGTTTTTT.

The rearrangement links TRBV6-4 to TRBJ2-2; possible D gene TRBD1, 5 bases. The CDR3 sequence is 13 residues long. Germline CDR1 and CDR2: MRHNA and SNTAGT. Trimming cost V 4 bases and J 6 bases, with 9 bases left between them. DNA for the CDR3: TGTGCCAGCAGTGCAGAAGGGGCCGGGGAGCTGTTTTTT. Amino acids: CASSAEGAGELFF.

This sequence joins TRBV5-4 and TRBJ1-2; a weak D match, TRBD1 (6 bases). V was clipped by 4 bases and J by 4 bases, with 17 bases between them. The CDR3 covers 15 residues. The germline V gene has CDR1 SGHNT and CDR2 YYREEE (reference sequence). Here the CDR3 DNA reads TGTGCCAGCAGCCCCGGCCAGGGGACGATCTATGGCTACACCTTC. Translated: CASSPGQGTIYGYTF. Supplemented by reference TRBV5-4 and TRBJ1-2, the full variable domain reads ETGVTQSPTHLIKTRGQQVTLRCSSQSGHNTVSWYQQALGQGPQFIFQYYREEENGRGNFPPRFSGLQFPNYSSELNVNALELDDSALYLCASSPGQGTIYGYTFGSGTRLTVV.

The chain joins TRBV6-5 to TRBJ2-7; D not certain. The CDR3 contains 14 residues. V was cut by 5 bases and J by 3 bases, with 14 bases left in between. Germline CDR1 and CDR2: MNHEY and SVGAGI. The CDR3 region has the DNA TGTGCCAGCAGTCGGTCGACTGGGTACTACGAGCAGTACTTC. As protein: CASSRSTGYYEQYF.

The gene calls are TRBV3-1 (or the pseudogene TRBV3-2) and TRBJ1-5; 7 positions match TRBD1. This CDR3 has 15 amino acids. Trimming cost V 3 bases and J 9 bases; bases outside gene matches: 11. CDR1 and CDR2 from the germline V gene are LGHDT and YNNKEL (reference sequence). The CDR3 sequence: CASSHGTAGGGPQHF. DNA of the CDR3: TGTGCCAGCAGCCATGGGACAGCCGGCGGGGGGCCCCAGCATTTT.

For the CDR3, the DNA is TGTGCCAGCAGCCCGAATACAGGGTATAATGAAAAACTGTTTTTT. This sequence encodes CASSPNTGYNEKLFF. The chain combines TRBV11-2 with TRBJ1-4; a weak D match, TRBD1 (6 bases). The CDR3 loop spans 15 amino acids. Germline V gene sequence: CDR1 SGHAT, CDR2 FQNNGV. The V and J ends lost 5 bases and 4 bases respectively, with 14 bases between them.

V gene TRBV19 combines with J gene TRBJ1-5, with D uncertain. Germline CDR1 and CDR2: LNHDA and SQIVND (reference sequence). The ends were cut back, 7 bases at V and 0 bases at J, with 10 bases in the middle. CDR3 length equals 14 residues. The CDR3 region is CASKPANSNQPQHF. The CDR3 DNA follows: TGTGCCAGTAAGCCCGCGAATAGCAATCAGCCCCAGCATTTT.

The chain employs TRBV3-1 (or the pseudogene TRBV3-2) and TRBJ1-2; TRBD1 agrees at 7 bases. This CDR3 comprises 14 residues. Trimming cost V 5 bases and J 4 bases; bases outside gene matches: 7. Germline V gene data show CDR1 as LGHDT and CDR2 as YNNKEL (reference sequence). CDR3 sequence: CASSVRDSLYGYTF. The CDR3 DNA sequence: TGTGCCAGCAGCGTCCGGGACAGCCTCTATGGCTACACCTTC.

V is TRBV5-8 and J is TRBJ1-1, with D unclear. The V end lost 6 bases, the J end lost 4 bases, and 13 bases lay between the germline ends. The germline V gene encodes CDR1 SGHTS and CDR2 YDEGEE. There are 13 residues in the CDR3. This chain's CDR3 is CASTLGVSTEAFF. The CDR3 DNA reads TGTGCCAGCACCCTGGGCGTCAGCACTGAAGCTTTCTTT.

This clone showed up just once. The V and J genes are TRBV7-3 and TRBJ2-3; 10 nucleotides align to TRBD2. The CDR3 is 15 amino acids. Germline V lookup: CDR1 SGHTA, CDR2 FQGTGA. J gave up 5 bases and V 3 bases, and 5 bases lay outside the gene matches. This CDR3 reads CASSFSGGFGDTQYF. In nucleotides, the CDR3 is TGTGCCAGCAGCTTTAGCGGGGGGTTCGGAGATACGCAGTATTTT.

The CDR3 sequence is CASSVETSGGQETQYF. CDR3 sequence (DNA): TGTGCCAGCAGCGTAGAGACTAGCGGGGGCCAAGAGACCCAGTACTTC. This chain uses TRBV9 with TRBJ2-5; 12 nucleotides agree with TRBD2. V lost 0 bases, J lost 1 base, and 1 base stayed unmatched. The V gene's germline CDR1 is SGDLS and CDR2 YYNGEE. The CDR3 extends over 16 amino acids. Complete variable domain (other parts from reference TRBV9 and TRBJ2-5): DSGVTQTPKHLITATGQRVTLRCSPRSGDLSVYWYQQSLDQGLQFLIQYYNGEERAKGNILERFSAQQFPDLHSELNLSSLELGDSALYFCASSVETSGGQETQYFGPGTRLLVL.

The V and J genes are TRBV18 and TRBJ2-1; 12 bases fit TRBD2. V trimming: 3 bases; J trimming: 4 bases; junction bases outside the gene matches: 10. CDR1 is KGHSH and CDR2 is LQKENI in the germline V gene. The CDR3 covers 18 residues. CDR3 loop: CASSPRLAGGQSYNEQFF. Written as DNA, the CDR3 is TGTGCCAGCTCACCCCGGCTAGCGGGGGGGCAGTCGTACAATGAGCAGTTCTTC.

DNA for the CDR3: TGTGCCAGCAGTAAGGACAGACCTTCCCAAGAGACCCAGTACTTC. Translated: CASSKDRPSQETQYF. The V call is TRBV5-4, the J call TRBJ2-5; possible D gene TRBD1, 6 bases. V shed 5 bases and J shed 1 base, with 15 bases lying between them. This CDR3 has 15 residues. Germline values: CDR1 SGHNT, CDR2 YYREEE (reference sequence).